The 5 T cell receptor beta chains listed next were all sequenced from one sample in a study of cytomegalovirus exposure and HLA in healthy donors. It was with 60 Vbeta and 13 Jbeta primers that the PCR ran. TCRdb keeps only in-frame clones here, not all; method: immunoSEQ multiplex PCR. This sample's table reports 200,000 to 250,000 clones. The sample comprised PBMCs. All receptors derive from a girl aged 2-10 years in good health and CMV-seropositive.

This chain links TRBV19 with TRBJ1-2; D perhaps matches TRBD1 (6 bases). Germline assignment: CDR1 LNHDA and CDR2 SQIVND (reference sequence). The CDR3 is 12 amino acids. Trimming took 6 bases from V and 10 from J, leaving 15 bases between them. The DNA for the CDR3 is TGTGCCAGTAGGATGATACAGGGAGACTACACCTTC. Amino acids: CASRMIQGDYTF.

This chain joins TRBV19 and TRBJ1-1; tentatively, D is TRBD1 (5 bases). The V gene's germline CDR1 is LNHDA and CDR2 SQIVND (reference sequence). The CDR3 runs 14 residues. Trimming pared 3 bases from V and 5 bases from J, leaving 13 bases between. The CDR3 nucleotides are TGTGCCAGTAGTATTGGCGGGGGTGGGACTGAAGCTTTCTTT. Amino acids: CASSIGGGGTEAFF. The whole variable domain, filled in from reference TRBV19 and TRBJ1-1, reads DGGITQSPKYLFRKEGQNVTLSCEQNLNHDAMYWYRQDPGQGLRLIYYSQIVNDFQKGDIAEGYSVSREKKESFPLTVTSAQKNPTAFYLCASSIGGGGTEAFFGQGTRLTVV.

V is TRBV11-2 and J is TRBJ2-5; 12 bases map to TRBD2. This CDR3 comprises 17 residues. CDR1 is SGHAT and CDR2 is FQNNGV in the germline V gene. The V gene end was trimmed by 5 bases and the J gene end by 7 bases; junction bases not matched to a gene: 14. The CDR3 DNA reads TGTGCCAGCAGCACCCGACTAGCGGGAGAGCTTACGGGGACCCAGTACTTC. It yields the protein CASSTRLAGELTGTQYF.

The chain is built from TRBV6-1 and TRBJ2-5; 8 bases match TRBD2. V shed 11 bases and J 2 bases; nucleotides not matched to a gene: 7. The CDR3 has 13 amino acids. Germline values: CDR1 MNHNS, CDR2 SASEGT. The CDR3 nucleotides are TGTGCCGCATTAGCGGGACCGCAAGAGACCCAGTACTTC. It is translated as CAALAGPQETQYF.

The V and J genes are TRBV7-6 and TRBJ2-1; 10 positions match TRBD2. V lost 5 bases and J lost 9; bases outside the gene matches: 10. Germline V gene data show CDR1 as SGHVS and CDR2 as FNYEAQ. There are 15 residues in the CDR3. The CDR3 DNA sequence: TGTGCCAGCAGCCAGGGGGTAGCGGGAGGAGGTGAGCAGTTCTTC. Its translation: CASSQGVAGGGEQFF.